This TCR beta chain was sequenced during a study of blood T cell repertoires in COVID-19. Looking at the study overall: Both acute and convalescent COVID-19 samples were obtained from the United States, Italy and Spain. The analysed material was cDNA or gDNA that came from T cells, B-cell-depleted T cells, or PBMCs.

The V gene lost 5 bases and the J gene lost 4 bases, with 13 bases spanning the gap. Germline V gives CDR1 LNHDA, CDR2 SQIVND (reference sequence). The CDR3 length is 14 residues. As handled by the study authors: Estimates of nucleated cell counts were drawn from the amplification of reference gene primers. Repertoires were generated with immunoSEQ multiplex PCR, while TCRdb's copy carries only in-frame clones and drops some. V, J and clone size are taken as reported in that table, and D and trimming were inferred from the DNA itself. The data contain about 49,000 clones, around 81% of them singletons.

The receptor was isolated from a woman of 80 years or more with COVID-19, enrolled during active disease. Sequenced input: peripheral blood. The rearrangement links TRBV19 to TRBJ2-3, with D possibly TRBD2 on 5 matching bases. CDR3 nucleotides: TGTGCCAGTAGTTCAGGACGGACTGCAGATACGCAGTATTTT. Protein product: CASSSGRTADTQYF.